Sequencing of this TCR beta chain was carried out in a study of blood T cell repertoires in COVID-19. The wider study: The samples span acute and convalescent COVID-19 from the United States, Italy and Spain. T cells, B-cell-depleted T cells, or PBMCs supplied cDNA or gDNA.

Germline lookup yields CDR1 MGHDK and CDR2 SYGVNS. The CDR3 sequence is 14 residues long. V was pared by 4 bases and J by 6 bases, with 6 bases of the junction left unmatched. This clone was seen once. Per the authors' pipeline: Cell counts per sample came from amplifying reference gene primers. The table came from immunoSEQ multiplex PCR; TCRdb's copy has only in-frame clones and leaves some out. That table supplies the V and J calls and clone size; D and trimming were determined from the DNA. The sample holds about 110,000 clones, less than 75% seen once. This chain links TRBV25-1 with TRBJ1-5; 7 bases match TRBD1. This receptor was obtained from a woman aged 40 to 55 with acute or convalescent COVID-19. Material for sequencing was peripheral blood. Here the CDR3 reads CASSAAGGFQPQHF. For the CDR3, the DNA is TGTGCCAGCAGTGCAGCAGGGGGTTTTCAGCCCCAGCATTTT.